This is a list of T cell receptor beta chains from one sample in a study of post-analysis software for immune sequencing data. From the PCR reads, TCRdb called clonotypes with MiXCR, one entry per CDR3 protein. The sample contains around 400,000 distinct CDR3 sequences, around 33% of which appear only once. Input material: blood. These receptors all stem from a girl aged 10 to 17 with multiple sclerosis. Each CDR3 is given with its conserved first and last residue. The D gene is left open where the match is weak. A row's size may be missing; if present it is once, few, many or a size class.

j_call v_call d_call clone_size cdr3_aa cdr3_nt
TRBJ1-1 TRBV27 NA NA CASTMAGASTEAFF TGTGCCAGCACTATGGCAGGGGCGAGCACTGAAGCTTTCTTT
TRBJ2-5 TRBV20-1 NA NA CSAGAQTQEQYF TGCAGTGCCGGGGCCCAGACCCAAGAGCAGTACTTC
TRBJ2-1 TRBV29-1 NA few CSVEGPPVGSNEQFF TGCAGCGTCGAGGGTCCGCCCGTCGGGAGCAATGAGCAGTTCTTC
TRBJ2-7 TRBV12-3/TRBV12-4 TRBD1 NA CASSFSGQGYEQYF TGTGCCAGCAGTTTTTCTGGACAGGGCTACGAGCAGTACTTC
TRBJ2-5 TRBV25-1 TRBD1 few CASSDPRTGEETQYF TGTGCCAGCAGTGACCCCCGGACAGGGGAAGAGACCCAGTACTTC
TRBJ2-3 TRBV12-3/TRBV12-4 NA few CASALGGLARDTQYF TGTGCCAGCGCTTTAGGGGGGTTGGCAAGGGATACGCAGTATTTT
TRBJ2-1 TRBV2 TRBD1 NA CANNDPGGAHTEQFF TGTGCCAACAACGACCCAGGGGGAGCACACACTGAGCAGTTCTTC
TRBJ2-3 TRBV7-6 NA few CASSLKADSSDTQYF TGTGCCAGCAGCTTAAAGGCGGACAGCTCAGATACGCAGTATTTT
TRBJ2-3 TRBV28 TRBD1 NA CASTLVGRTGGWTDTQYF TGTGCCAGCACCCTCGTAGGACGGACAGGGGGATGGACAGATACGCAGTATTTT
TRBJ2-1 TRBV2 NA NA CATRELAVIQFF TGTGCCACCAGAGAGTTAGCGGTCATACAGTTCTTC
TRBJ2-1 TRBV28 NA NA CASAQGLGNEQFF TGTGCCAGCGCGCAGGGCTTGGGCAATGAGCAGTTCTTC
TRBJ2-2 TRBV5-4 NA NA CASSWRGGAVNTGERFF TGTGCCAGCAGCTGGAGAGGGGGAGCCGTGAACACCGGGGAGCGGTTTTTT
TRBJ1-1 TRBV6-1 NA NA CASSEFGDTEAFF TGTGCCAGCAGTGAGTTCGGAGACACTGAAGCTTTCTTT
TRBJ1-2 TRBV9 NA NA CASSASGTLYGHTF TGTGCCAGCAGCGCGTCCGGGACACTCTATGGCCACACCTTC
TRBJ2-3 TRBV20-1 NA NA CSAYVPPHTDTQYF TGCAGTGCTTACGTTCCCCCTCACACAGATACGCAGTATTTT
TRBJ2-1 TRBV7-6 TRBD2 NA CASSLGTSGVPYNEQFF TGTGCCAGCAGCTTAGGGACTAGCGGGGTTCCTTACAATGAGCAGTTCTTC
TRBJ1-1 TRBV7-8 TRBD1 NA CAGSLPGQGPEAFF TGTGCCGGCAGCTTGCCGGGACAGGGACCTGAAGCTTTCTTT
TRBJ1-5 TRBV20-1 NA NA CSARRSGTPKGNQPQHF TGCAGTGCTAGACGTTCCGGGACTCCTAAAGGGAATCAGCCCCAGCATTTT
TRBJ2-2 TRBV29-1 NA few CSVSGTPNTGELFF TGCAGCGTTTCCGGGACACCAAACACCGGGGAGCTGTTTTTT
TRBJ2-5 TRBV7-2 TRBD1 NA CASSPTVRTGAYMYQETQYF TGTGCCAGCAGCCCCACTGTACGGACAGGGGCGTACATGTACCAAGAGACCCAGTACTTC
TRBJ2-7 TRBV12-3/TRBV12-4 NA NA CASSILGVGYEQYF TGTGCCAGCAGCATTTTAGGGGTGGGCTACGAGCAGTACTTC
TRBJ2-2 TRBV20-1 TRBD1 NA CSARDYRRQGPGELFF TGCAGTGCTAGAGATTATAGGCGACAGGGACCCGGGGAGCTGTTTTTT